What follows are 24 T cell receptor beta chains derived from one specimen sequenced in a study of CD8 T cells in Susac syndrome. Random hexamers were used to reverse transcribe the RNA input (about 0.5 to 1 ug). TCRdb re-called the immunoSEQ multiplex PCR reads through MiXCR, storing one row per CDR3 protein. Here the sample spans about 250,000 distinct CDR3 sequences, around 95% being singletons. Source material: CD4+ T cells from PBMCs. The receptor source for this set is a human donor with multiple sclerosis.

The genes are TRBV30 and TRBJ1-1; D may be TRBD1 (6 bases). The CDR3 has 15 residues. V was clipped by 5 bases and J by 0 bases, with 16 bases between them. Looked up from germline, CDR1 is GTSNPN and CDR2 is SVGIG (reference sequence). As DNA, the CDR3 is TGTGCCTGGGACCCAGGGGTCCCCATGAACACTGAAGCTTTCTTT. Protein product: CAWDPGVPMNTEAFF. The full variable domain, rest sourced from reference TRBV30 and TRBJ1-1, is SQTIHQWPATLVQPVGSPLSLECTVEGTSNPNLYWYRQAAGRGLQLLFYSVGIGQISSEVPQNLSASRPQDRQFILSSKKLLLSDSGFYLCAWDPGVPMNTEAFFGQGTRLTVV.

The J gene is TRBJ2-6, the V gene TRBV4-2; TRBD1 might be the D (6 bases). Germline loops: CDR1 LGHNA, CDR2 YNFKEQ. Trimming left V 0 bases short and J 1 base short, with 16 bases between. CDR3 length: 19 residues. The CDR3 region is CASSQDLPRGWSGANVLTF. The CDR3 nucleotides are TGTGCCAGCAGCCAAGATCTGCCCAGGGGATGGTCTGGGGCCAACGTCCTGACTTTC.

The chain has TRBV27 and TRBJ2-5; D is unclear. CDR3 length equals 12 residues. Trimming took 6 bases from V and 4 from J, leaving 9 bases between them. In germline, CDR1 is MNHEY, CDR2 SMNVEV (reference sequence). Here the CDR3 reads CASSRTAETQYF. The CDR3 DNA is TGTGCCAGCAGCAGAACCGCAGAGACCCAGTACTTC.

The chain is built from TRBV6-5 and TRBJ2-7; 9 bases match TRBD2. CDR1 is MNHEY and CDR2 is SVGAGI in the germline V gene. Unmatched junction bases numbered 8, after V lost 6 bases and J lost 5 bases. CDR3 length equals 14 residues. In nucleotides, the CDR3 is TGTGCCAGCAGCCGCATTAGCGGGAGCGACGAGCAGTACGTC. Its protein is CASSRISGSDEQYV.

The chain employs TRBV6-5 and TRBJ2-1; either TRBD1 or TRBD2 may supply D (5 bases each). The CDR3 length is 15 residues. Looked up from germline, CDR1 is MNHEY and CDR2 is SVGAGI. Trimming took 6 bases from V and 3 from J, leaving 15 bases between them. The CDR3 DNA is TGTGCCAGCAGGCGCTCCTGGGACCGCTACAATGAGCAGTTCTTC. Residues: CASRRSWDRYNEQFF.

This chain connects TRBV2 to TRBJ2-1; D not resolved. The CDR3 is 16 residues long. The germline gives CDR1 SNHLY, CDR2 FYNNEI. Deletions cut 2 bases from V and 0 bases from J, with 11 bases between. CDR3 in DNA: TGTGCCAGCAGTGAACCCGGCGGCGGCTCCTACAATGAGCAGTTCTTC. It yields the protein CASSEPGGGSYNEQFF. Full variable domain (rest looked up from reference TRBV2 and TRBJ2-1): EPEVTQTPSHQVTQMGQEVILRCVPISNHLYFYWYRQILGQKVEFLVSFYNNEISEKSEIFDDQFSVERPDGSNFTLKIRSTKLEDSAMYFCASSEPGGGSYNEQFFGPGTRLTVL.

The chain uses TRBV5-1 and TRBJ1-4; maybe TRBD1 (5 bases). V was pared by 3 bases and J by 0 bases, with 9 bases between. In germline, CDR1 is SGHRS, CDR2 YFSETQ. The CDR3 contains 15 residues. The CDR3 sequence: CASSSEGTTNEKLFF. DNA for the CDR3: TGCGCCAGCAGCTCGGAGGGGACAACTAATGAAAAACTGTTTTTT.

The chain is built from TRBV5-1 and TRBJ2-7; no clear D gene. V lost 5 bases to trimming and J lost 5 bases, with 17 bases between them. CDR1 and CDR2 (germline): SGHRS, YFSETQ. This CDR3 has 14 residues. The CDR3 protein is CASSTTLSPHEQYF. DNA of the CDR3: TGCGCCAGCAGTACAACGTTATCGCCCCACGAGCAGTACTTC.

The chain has TRBV21-1 and TRBJ2-7; TRBD2, as called in the table, went unchecked against the DNA. TRBV21-1 is marked as a pseudogene. The CDR3 has 17 residues. The CDR3 region is CASRGGTDNTGPYEQYV. The CDR3 DNA follows: TGTGCCAGCCGGGGGGGCACAGACAATACGGGGCCCTACGAGCAGTACGTC.

This chain connects TRBV27 to TRBJ2-2; D might be TRBD1 (6 bases). Looked up from germline, CDR1 is MNHEY and CDR2 is SMNVEV (reference sequence). This CDR3 region has 16 residues. Between the trimmed V and J ends, which lost 5 bases and 1 base, there was a span of 14 bases. CDR3 sequence (DNA): TGTGCCAGCAGTACACAGGGCCTTTGGAACACCGGGGAGCTGTTTTTT. It specifies CASSTQGLWNTGELFF.

On this clonotype itself: A read error may produce the germline difference seen at one junction end. V and J are TRBV7-3 and TRBJ1-2; D is unresolved. The germline gives CDR1 SGHTA, CDR2 FQGTGA. The CDR3 contains 12 residues. In DNA, the CDR3 is TGTGCCAGCAGCTTAATAGGGAAGGACCTCATCTTC. This sequence encodes CASSLIGKDLIF.

V and J are TRBV28 and TRBJ2-7; D is unresolved. Germline V gene data show CDR1 as MDHEN and CDR2 as SYDVKM. CDR3 size: 11 residues. V was trimmed by 3 bases and J by 6 bases, leaving 6 bases between them. The CDR3 DNA reads TGTGCCAGCAGTTTTTCTTCCGAGCAGTACTTC. Its protein product is CASSFSSEQYF. Together with reference TRBV28 and TRBJ2-7, the CDR3 gives the full variable domain: DVKVTQSSRYLVKRTGEKVFLECVQDMDHENMFWYRQDPGLGLRLIYFSYDVKMKEKGDIPEGYSVSREKKERFSLILESASTNQTSMYLCASSFSSEQYFGPGTRLTVT.

The chain is built from TRBV11-2 and TRBJ2-4; 13 positions agree with TRBD2. V was clipped by 5 bases and J by 0 bases; unmatched bases: 13. The V gene's germline CDR1 is SGHAT and CDR2 FQNNGV. This CDR3 contains 20 residues. Here the CDR3 reads CASSLRPGLAGSLAKNIQYF. DNA for the CDR3: TGTGCCAGCAGCCTCCGACCGGGACTAGCGGGATCACTAGCCAAAAACATTCAGTACTTC.

This rearrangement joins TRBV13 to TRBJ2-3, with 8 bases lining up with TRBD1. Germline V gives CDR1 PRHDT, CDR2 FYEKMQ (reference sequence). With 1 base clipped from V and 2 bases from J, the junction kept 11 bases outside the gene matches. The CDR3 covers 18 residues. Here the CDR3 DNA reads TGTGCCAGCAGCTTAGTGACAGGGGATTCGGTGGACACAGATACGCAGTATTTT. Encoded protein: CASSLVTGDSVDTDTQYF.

This clonotype was seen only once. The V gene is TRBV15, the J gene TRBJ1-1; D possibly corresponds to TRBD1 (5 bases). The CDR3 is 16 residues long. In germline, CDR1 is LNHNV, CDR2 YYDKDF (reference sequence). Between the trimmed V and J ends, which lost 0 bases and 1 base, there was a span of 12 bases. The CDR3: CATSRDGLGENTEAFF. The CDR3 DNA reads TGTGCCACCAGCAGAGATGGGTTAGGGGAGAACACTGAAGCTTTCTTT.

This clonotype appeared a single time. The genes are TRBV10-3 and TRBJ2-2, with D hard to call. Germline V lookup: CDR1 ENHRY, CDR2 SYGVKD. V was shortened by 3 bases and J by 0 bases, with 11 bases between the two germline ends. CDR3 length: 16 residues. DNA of the CDR3: TGTGCCATCAGTGACGGTTTACAGACGAACACCGGGGAGCTGTTTTTT. Its protein is CAISDGLQTNTGELFF.

The chain combines TRBV6-6 with TRBJ1-1; no definite D call. CDR1 and CDR2 (germline): MNHNY, SVGAGI (reference sequence). V lost 4 bases, J lost 1 base, and 13 bases lay in between. The CDR3 consists of 15 residues. This chain's CDR3 is CASSSLQVANTEAFF. CDR3 bases: TGTGCCAGCAGTTCCCTCCAGGTGGCGAACACTGAAGCTTTCTTT.

The rearrangement links TRBV19 to TRBJ2-3, with 10 nucleotides matching TRBD2. Germline V gene data show CDR1 as LNHDA and CDR2 as SQIVND (reference sequence). J lost 0 bases, V lost 9 bases, and 9 bases had no gene match. This CDR3 contains 16 residues. In DNA, the CDR3 is TGTGCCAGCAGCCGATCTAGCGGGGGTAGCACAGATACGCAGTATTTT. Translation: CASSRSSGGSTDTQYF.

This chain uses TRBV7-9 with TRBJ1-1, with a possible D match to TRBD1 (6 bases). The CDR3 spans 13 residues. Trimming took off 0 bases at V and 8 bases at J, with 10 bases between the two ends. Germline V gives CDR1 SEHNR, CDR2 FQNEAQ (reference sequence). CDR3: CASSLAHRVEAFF. As DNA, the CDR3 is TGTGCCAGCAGCTTAGCGCACAGGGTGGAAGCTTTCTTT.

The chain links TRBV19 to TRBJ1-1; D is ambiguous. Trimming shortened V by 2 bases and J by 3 bases, and 7 bases separated the two germline ends. Germline V gene data show CDR1 as LNHDA and CDR2 as SQIVND (reference sequence). The CDR3 loop spans 13 amino acids. The CDR3 bases are TGTGCCAGTAGTATATTTCGTGACACTGAAGCTTTCTTT. It encodes CASSIFRDTEAFF.

The CDR3 coding sequence is TGTGCCAGCAGACCGCTCGGGAACACTGAAGCTTTCTTT. Translated: CASRPLGNTEAFF. The chain links TRBV6-2 or TRBV6-3 to TRBJ1-1; D unresolved. Germline CDR1 is MNHEY and CDR2 is SVGEGT. Between the trimmed V and J ends, which lost 6 bases and 1 base, there was a span of 9 bases. CDR3 length: 13 residues.

This clonotype was seen a single time. The gene calls are TRBV6-1 and TRBJ2-7, with D perhaps matching TRBD1 or TRBD2 (5 bases each). This CDR3 is 14 amino acids long. V lost 6 bases and J lost 4, with 16 bases in between. The germline V gene encodes CDR1 MNHNS and CDR2 SASEGT. DNA for the CDR3: TGTGCCAGCAGAAGGGACCTGAGTGTATACGAGCAGTACGTC. It codes for CASRRDLSVYEQYV.

This clonotype has a handful of counts. This sequence joins TRBV11-3 and TRBJ2-1, with D perhaps TRBD2 (5 bases). This CDR3 spans 16 amino acids. Germline loops: CDR1 SGHNT, CDR2 YENEEA. Trimming stripped 6 bases from V and 6 bases from J, with 21 bases between. The DNA for the CDR3 is TGTGCCAGCAGGTTAAGGATTCACGGAGGAGGCAATGAGCAGTTCTTC. It codes for CASRLRIHGGGNEQFF.

The rearrangement joins TRBV18 to TRBJ2-3; no firm D call. The CDR3 spans 13 residues. V was pared by 4 bases and J by 3 bases, with 8 bases between. The germline CDR1 and CDR2 sequences are KGHSH and LQKENI. The DNA of the CDR3 is TGTGCCAGCTCACAGCGAGAGACAGATACGCAGTATTTT. Protein sequence: CASSQRETDTQYF.